The following is a T cell receptor beta chain sequence with its context. The antigen it recognizes is unknown. Base quality data are lacking; no much larger clone is found one base away. Separate from the approximately 690-subject first cohort, the validation cohort of about 130 subjects was the group to which the donors belonged. This entry is derived from a study of cytomegalovirus exposure and HLA in healthy donors listed by TCRdb under 2017. About the study as a whole: A later analysis indicated that the 90 to 150 validation repertoires were generated on the platform also employed for the 700 or so repertoires of the first cohort. The study aimed to test whether cataloging public T cell receptors could reveal signatures of past pathogen exposure. Besides the first cohort of 550 to 750 subjects, a separate validation cohort made up of around 120 different subjects was used. To predict cytomegalovirus infection status, the study brought together high-throughput TCR immunosequencing, statistical association of individual TCRs with disease status, and machine learning. Broad study findings and their caveats: A later analysis lacked HLA typing for the validation cohort, so it scored co-occurrence in that cohort across all 120 or so repertoires. The classifier was reported to diagnose cytomegalovirus status with high specificity and sensitivity in both the original and validation cohorts. Of the cluster scores, roughly 95% were above 0 in a later analysis, which found that TCRs clustered in the first cohort also tended to co-occur in the 120 or so validation repertoires. Most TCR sequences were observed very rarely across donors, whereas some public TCRs were present in many individuals. The authors suggested that the approach could potentially be generalized to other disease states and immunological phenotypes. In the study, 150 to 200 TCR beta chains were listed as associated with cytomegalovirus. In vitro tests confirmed that a few of the cytomegalovirus-associated TCR beta chains recognize cytomegalovirus antigens.

Library method: the immunoSEQ multiplex PCR assay. In the authors' own workflow: To diagnose cytomegalovirus status from the catalog of TCR beta chain sequences, a statistical classification framework was built. Drawn from immuneACCESS, this table holds only the in-frame rearrangements with V and J called that TCRdb kept. Clones are partly lost; checked studies trace under half to an unresolved V gene and leave the rest unexplained. V, J and clone size reflect that table, while D and trimming were determined from the DNA. A total of about 330,000 clones appear in this sample, 86% of them only once. The ten top clones hold around 0.8% of the sample. The CDR3 holds 12 amino acids from the cysteine to the phenylalanine. Here the CDR3 DNA is all that survives: 36 bases in frame from base 1. The germline ends are 10 bases apart after V is trimmed by 5 bases and J by 5 bases. The germline V gene (reference sequence) provides CDR1 SEHNR and CDR2 FQNEAQ.

Rearrangement joined TRBV7-9 to TRBJ2-7, with the D gene uncertain. The source is a woman aged 18-29 years in good health and CMV-seronegative. Sequencing was carried out using PBMCs. Here is the DNA: TGTGCCAGCAGCGCGGAAGCCCACGAGCAGTACTTC. Translated, this gives CASSAEAHEQYF.